A selection of T cell receptor beta chains follows, all from one sample in a study of blood T cell repertoires in COVID-19. Clones were sequenced by immunoSEQ multiplex PCR, and TCRdb holds only the in-frame ones, with some missing. The sample consists of almost 250,000 clones, about 84% of them appearing once. The sample taken for sequencing was peripheral blood. All receptors come from an elderly woman with COVID-19, enrolled during active disease. CDR3s include the opening cysteine and the closing phenylalanine or tryptophan. Each record gives: clone size, J gene, V gene, D gene, CDR3 DNA, CDR3 protein. D genes are given only for firm matches. Not all rows give a size; the values are once, few, many and, for expanded clones, a class.

clone_size: few; j_call: TRBJ1-2; v_call: TRBV3-1/TRBV3-2; d_call: .; cdr3_nt: TGTGCCAGCAGCCAAGATACGGTCTATGGCTACACCTTC; cdr3_aa: CASSQDTVYGYTF
clone_size: .; j_call: TRBJ2-1; v_call: TRBV5-1; d_call: .; cdr3_nt: TGCGCCAGCAGCTTCTTAGCGGCCTCCTACAATGAGCAGTTCTTC; cdr3_aa: CASSFLAASYNEQFF
clone_size: .; j_call: TRBJ1-1; v_call: TRBV18; d_call: TRBD1; cdr3_nt: TGTGCCAGCTCATCCCGGGACAGGTTTGAAGCTTTCTTT; cdr3_aa: CASSSRDRFEAFF
clone_size: .; j_call: TRBJ2-7; v_call: TRBV18; d_call: .; cdr3_nt: TGTGCCAGCTCACAAGGGGGGACAGTCGAGTACGAGCAGTACTTC; cdr3_aa: CASSQGGTVEYEQYF
clone_size: .; j_call: TRBJ1-4; v_call: TRBV27; d_call: .; cdr3_nt: TGTGCCAGCAGGGGATCGACAGTTGCAACTAATGAAAAACTGTTTTTT; cdr3_aa: CASRGSTVATNEKLFF
clone_size: .; j_call: TRBJ1-1; v_call: TRBV28; d_call: .; cdr3_nt: TGTGCCAGCAGTTTAGACAGACTAGTGAACACTGAAGCTTTCTTT; cdr3_aa: CASSLDRLVNTEAFF
clone_size: .; j_call: TRBJ1-6; v_call: TRBV19; d_call: .; cdr3_nt: TGTGCCAGTAGTATAGATGCCACCGGCGGTGTGAATTCACCCCTCCACTTT; cdr3_aa: CASSIDATGGVNSPLHF
clone_size: .; j_call: TRBJ1-6; v_call: TRBV7-9; d_call: .; cdr3_nt: TGTGCCAGCAGCCCTCTCGGGACTTCGAGCTCCTATAATTCACCCCTCCACTTT; cdr3_aa: CASSPLGTSSSYNSPLHF
clone_size: .; j_call: TRBJ2-1; v_call: TRBV6-5; d_call: TRBD2; cdr3_nt: TGTGCCAGCAGCTGGGGCGGGGGGGCCCAGAATGAGCAGTTCTTC; cdr3_aa: CASSWGGGAQNEQFF
clone_size: .; j_call: TRBJ1-2; v_call: TRBV5-6; d_call: .; cdr3_nt: TGTGCCAGCAGCTCCCAGGGGATACGGCTCGGTGGCTACACCTTC; cdr3_aa: CASSSQGIRLGGYTF
clone_size: .; j_call: TRBJ1-1; v_call: TRBV6-5; d_call: .; cdr3_nt: TGTGCCAGCAGTTACTCGGGGCAGCTTAACACTGAAGCTTTCTTT; cdr3_aa: CASSYSGQLNTEAFF
clone_size: .; j_call: TRBJ1-5; v_call: TRBV6-2/TRBV6-3; d_call: TRBD1; cdr3_nt: TGTGCCAGCAGCGGGACAGGAGCTCATAGCAATCAGCCCCAGCATTTT; cdr3_aa: CASSGTGAHSNQPQHF
clone_size: .; j_call: TRBJ2-5; v_call: TRBV4-2; d_call: TRBD2; cdr3_nt: TGTGCCAGCAGCCAAGAGGGGGGACTAGGGGAGACCCAGTACTTC; cdr3_aa: CASSQEGGLGETQYF
clone_size: .; j_call: TRBJ1-5; v_call: TRBV27; d_call: TRBD1; cdr3_nt: TGTGCCAGCAGCAAGACAGGGGGCCGGCAGCCCCAGCATTTT; cdr3_aa: CASSKTGGRQPQHF
clone_size: .; j_call: TRBJ2-3; v_call: TRBV30; d_call: TRBD2; cdr3_nt: TGTGCCTGGAGTCCACGGGGGCGGGGGGGCCGCGGAGATACGCAGTATTTT; cdr3_aa: CAWSPRGRGGRGDTQYF
clone_size: few; j_call: TRBJ1-1; v_call: TRBV30; d_call: TRBD1; cdr3_nt: TGTGCCTGGAGTGGACAGGGCTACACTGAAGCTTTCTTT; cdr3_aa: CAWSGQGYTEAFF
clone_size: .; j_call: TRBJ1-5; v_call: TRBV4-1; d_call: .; cdr3_nt: TGCGCCAGCAGCCGCCTAGGGGCTAAAAATCAGCCCCAGCATTTT; cdr3_aa: CASSRLGAKNQPQHF